Below are 30 T cell receptor beta chains sequenced from a single sample in a study of blood T cell repertoires in COVID-19. The assay was immunoSEQ multiplex PCR, and TCRdb's table has in-frame clones only and misses some. The profile shows about 270,000 clones, approximately 90% of them singletons. The specimen sequenced was PBMCs or T cells enriched from blood (not recorded which). These receptors all stem from a woman in her thirties or forties with acute COVID-19.

Only a few counts were recorded for this clone. The chain combines TRBV30 with TRBJ1-4, with D uncertain. This CDR3 is built from 11 residues. Trimming removed 5 bases from V and 4 bases from J, with 5 bases in between. Germline V gene sequence: CDR1 GTSNPN, CDR2 SVGIG (reference sequence). The CDR3 DNA reads TGTGCCTGGGAGCATAATGAAAAACTGTTTTTT. Translating it yields CAWEHNEKLFF.

This sequence joins TRBV7-8 and TRBJ2-2; D unresolved. The V gene lost 5 bases and the J gene lost 4 bases, with 11 bases spanning the gap. The length of the CDR3 is 14 residues. Germline values: CDR1 SGHVS, CDR2 FQNEAQ. This CDR3 is CASSPPTGTGELFF. CDR3 DNA sequence: TGTGCCAGCAGCCCGCCGACTGGCACCGGGGAGCTGTTTTTT.

The chain links TRBV24-1 to TRBJ1-5; weak D call: TRBD1 (6 bases). Trimming pared 8 bases from V and 0 bases from J, leaving 22 bases between. Germline-derived CDR1 and CDR2 are KGHDR and SFDVKD. CDR3 length: 18 amino acids. The CDR3 loop is CATTQRPSTGSSNQPQHF. The DNA of the CDR3 is TGTGCCACCACCCAAAGGCCTTCGACAGGAAGTAGCAATCAGCCCCAGCATTTT.

The chain combines TRBV12-3 or TRBV12-4 with TRBJ2-1, with 9 positions matching TRBD2. The V gene end was trimmed by 8 bases and the J gene end by 9 bases; junction bases not matched to a gene: 5. This CDR3 is built from 12 residues. The CDR3 DNA reads TGTGCCAGCGAAAGCGGGAGGAGTGAGCAGTTCTTC. Its translation is CASESGRSEQFF.

The V gene is TRBV28, the J gene TRBJ2-5, with D possibly TRBD1 on 5 matching bases. V was pared by 6 bases and J by 5 bases, with 16 bases between. CDR1 is MDHEN, CDR2 SYDVKM, per germline. CDR3 length equals 14 residues. CDR3 loop: CASRYVPGSETQYF. In DNA form, the CDR3 reads TGTGCCAGCAGATATGTTCCAGGGTCGGAGACCCAGTACTTC. The whole variable domain, filled in from reference TRBV28 and TRBJ2-5, reads DVKVTQSSRYLVKRTGEKVFLECVQDMDHENMFWYRQDPGLGLRLIYFSYDVKMKEKGDIPEGYSVSREKKERFSLILESASTNQTSMYLCASRYVPGSETQYFGPGTRLLVL.

The chain combines TRBV9 with TRBJ1-2, with 9 bases matching TRBD1. V shed 2 bases and J 0 bases; nucleotides not matched to a gene: 2. Germline V CDR1 and CDR2: SGDLS, YYNGEE. The CDR3 extends over 15 amino acids. CDR3 sequence reads: CASSVGQGPNYGYTF. The DNA for the CDR3 is TGTGCCAGCAGCGTGGGACAGGGCCCTAACTATGGCTACACCTTC. Full variable domain (outside the CDR3, taken from reference TRBV9 and TRBJ1-2): DSGVTQTPKHLITATGQRVTLRCSPRSGDLSVYWYQQSLDQGLQFLIQYYNGEERAKGNILERFSAQQFPDLHSELNLSSLELGDSALYFCASSVGQGPNYGYTFGSGTRLTVV.

The V gene is TRBV5-1, the J gene TRBJ2-5; 10 bases are a match to TRBD2. The germline gives CDR1 SGHRS, CDR2 YFSETQ. The length of the CDR3 is 16 residues. Trimming took 2 bases from V and 0 from J; bases not matched to a gene: 4. Here the CDR3 reads CASSLTLAGNQETQYF. CDR3 coding DNA: TGCGCCAGCAGCTTAACACTAGCGGGAAACCAAGAGACCCAGTACTTC. The full variable domain, completed using reference TRBV5-1 and TRBJ2-5, is KAGVTQTPRYLIKTRGQQVTLSCSPISGHRSVSWYQQTPGQGLQFLFEYFSETQRNKGNFPGRFSGRQFSNSRSEMNVSTLELGDSALYLCASSLTLAGNQETQYFGPGTRLLVL.

The CDR3 region has the DNA TGTGCCAGCAGTGATGAGGCCCCCGGGGAGCTGTTTTTT. This translates into CASSDEAPGELFF. This chain connects TRBV2 to TRBJ2-2; no definite D call. V lost 3 bases and J lost 6, with 8 bases in between. The CDR3 covers 13 residues. In germline, CDR1 is SNHLY, CDR2 FYNNEI.

CDR3 sequence reads: CASIPQGSAGELFF. CDR3 sequence (DNA): TGTGCCAGCATTCCCCAGGGTTCCGCCGGGGAGCTGTTTTTT. The rearrangement links TRBV5-6 to TRBJ2-2; a possible D gene is TRBD1 (5 bases). Trimming removed 6 bases at V and 6 bases at J, with 15 bases between. The length of the CDR3 is 14 residues. CDR1 SGHDT and CDR2 YYEEEE come from the germline V gene.

The rearrangement links TRBV7-3 to TRBJ1-1; weak D call: TRBD1 (6 bases). Germline CDR1 SGHTA, CDR2 FQGTGA. This CDR3 has 13 residues. The V and J ends lost 5 bases and 3 bases respectively, with 10 bases between them. The CDR3: CASSKQGDTEAFF. CDR3 coding DNA: TGTGCCAGCAGCAAACAGGGTGACACTGAAGCTTTCTTT. Complete variable domain (other parts from reference TRBV7-3 and TRBJ1-1): GAGVSQTPSNKVTEKGKYVELRCDPISGHTALYWYRQSLGQGPEFLIYFQGTGAADDSGLPNDRFFAVRPEGSVSTLKIQRTERGDSAVYLCASSKQGDTEAFFGQGTRLTVV.

V and J are TRBV28 and TRBJ1-4, with D possibly TRBD1 on 5 matching bases. CDR3 length equals 14 residues. Trimming left V 2 bases short and J 8 bases short, with 12 bases between. The germline gives CDR1 MDHEN, CDR2 SYDVKM. The DNA for the CDR3 is TGTGCCAGCAGTTTACTGGGGCTGAGGGAAAAACTGTTTTTT. This sequence encodes CASSLLGLREKLFF.

V is TRBV19 and J is TRBJ2-1; TRBD1 matches 10 bases. CDR1 is LNHDA, CDR2 SQIVND, per germline (reference sequence). CDR3 length: 14 residues. V was clipped by 5 bases and J by 7 bases; unmatched bases: 5. CDR3: CASSGRTGGNEQFF. The CDR3 DNA is TGTGCCAGTAGTGGGAGGACAGGGGGGAATGAGCAGTTCTTC.

This chain links TRBV7-9 with TRBJ2-2; 7 nucleotides align to TRBD1. From germline, CDR1 is SEHNR and CDR2 FQNEAQ (reference sequence). Trimming cost V 1 base and J 8 bases; bases outside gene matches: 13. CDR3 size: 17 residues. The DNA for the CDR3 is TGTGCCAGCAGCTTAGTTTGGACAGGCATGGGCGATGGGGAGCTGTTTTTT. It translates to CASSLVWTGMGDGELFF.

The V call is TRBV19, the J call TRBJ2-5, with 11 bases matching TRBD2. The V segment lost 4 bases and the J segment 5 bases; nucleotides outside the gene matches: 0. Germline values: CDR1 LNHDA, CDR2 SQIVND (reference sequence). The CDR3 contains 13 residues. The CDR3 DNA follows: TGTGCCAGTAGTACTAGCGGGAGGGAGACCCAGTACTTC. The encoded protein is CASSTSGRETQYF.

This chain links TRBV27 with TRBJ2-2, with 11 bases fitting TRBD2. The V segment lost 5 bases and the J segment 5 bases; nucleotides outside the gene matches: 4. This CDR3 region has 15 residues. The germline V gene encodes CDR1 MNHEY and CDR2 SMNVEV (reference sequence). This chain's CDR3 is CASSLRLAGTGELFF. Here the CDR3 DNA reads TGTGCCAGCAGTCTCAGACTAGCGGGAACCGGGGAGCTGTTTTTT.

V and J are TRBV6-5 and TRBJ1-1; D not resolved. The CDR3 extends over 14 amino acids. V was trimmed by 3 bases and J by 3 bases, leaving 11 bases between them. The germline V gene has CDR1 MNHEY and CDR2 SVGAGI. CDR3 in DNA: TGTGCCAGCAGTTATTCGTTGTCGGACACTGAAGCTTTCTTT. It translates to CASSYSLSDTEAFF.

V usage is TRBV29-1 and J usage is TRBJ1-4; TRBD1 is a possible D gene (6 bases). With 4 bases removed from V and 5 bases from J, the gap between germline ends came to 17 bases. The CDR3 length is 15 residues. Germline V gives CDR1 SQVTM, CDR2 ANQGSEA. The CDR3 here is CSVADHRVGNEKLFF. The CDR3 region has the DNA TGCAGCGTTGCCGACCACAGGGTGGGAAATGAAAAACTGTTTTTT.

The chain has TRBV7-8 and TRBJ1-6; D is unclear. This CDR3 comprises 13 residues. Trimming cost V 3 bases and J 7 bases, with 7 bases left between them. From germline, CDR1 is SGHVS and CDR2 FQNEAQ. CDR3 sequence: CASSLEGNSPLHF. The CDR3 region has the DNA TGTGCCAGCAGCTTGGAGGGAAATTCACCCCTCCACTTT. The full variable domain, in which reference TRBV7-8 and TRBJ1-6 provide the parts outside the CDR3, is GAGVSQSPRYKVAKRGQDVALRCDPISGHVSLFWYQQALGQGPEFLTYFQNEAQLDKSGLPSDRFFAERPEGSVSTLKIQRTQQEDSAVYLCASSLEGNSPLHFGNGTRLTVT.

This rearrangement joins TRBV9 to TRBJ2-6; D is unclear. Germline V CDR1 and CDR2: SGDLS, YYNGEE. CDR3 length: 14 amino acids. Trimming pared 6 bases from V and 0 bases from J, leaving 7 bases between. The CDR3 sequence: CASTEASGANVLTF. CDR3 nucleotides: TGTGCCAGCACAGAGGCCTCTGGGGCCAACGTCCTGACTTTC.

This clone was seen once. The chain recombines TRBV10-3 with TRBJ1-4, with a possible D match to TRBD1 (5 bases). CDR1 is ENHRY and CDR2 is SYGVKD in the germline V gene. The V end lost 10 bases, the J end lost 0 bases, and 18 bases lay between the germline ends. CDR3 length: 16 residues. CDR3 sequence (DNA): TGTGCCACGGCGACAGACAGCTCTGCAACTAATGAAAAACTGTTTTTT. Amino acid sequence: CATATDSSATNEKLFF.

The gene calls are TRBV7-2 and TRBJ2-7; TRBD1 aligns across 9 bases. This CDR3 has 15 amino acids. V lost 1 base and J lost 3; bases outside the gene matches: 4. In germline, CDR1 is SGHTA, CDR2 FQGNSA. The CDR3 reads CASSLETGGHYEQYF. The CDR3 bases are TGTGCCAGCAGCTTAGAGACAGGGGGACACTACGAGCAGTACTTC.

The chain combines TRBV2 with TRBJ2-1; TRBD2 agrees at 7 bases. CDR3 length equals 15 residues. Per germline, CDR1 SNHLY and CDR2 FYNNEI. The V and J ends lost 0 bases and 9 bases, in that order; junction bases with no gene match: 8. As DNA, the CDR3 is TGTGCCAGCAGTGAAGCGCTCGGACTAGTCAGTGAGCAGTTCTTC. As protein: CASSEALGLVSEQFF.

This clone was counted between two and nine times. CDR3 sequence: CASSEGGAGPSGQYF. As DNA, the CDR3 is TGTGCCAGCAGTGAGGGAGGAGCGGGCCCGTCGGGGCAGTATTTT. This chain connects TRBV25-1 to TRBJ2-3; TRBD2 is a possible D gene (6 bases). Germline values: CDR1 MGHDK, CDR2 SYGVNS. CDR3 length: 15 amino acids. V lost 3 bases to trimming and J lost 11 bases, with 21 bases between them.

A single count supports this clone. The J gene is TRBJ1-2, the V gene TRBV29-1, with 8 bases fitting TRBD1. Germline trimming cut 7 bases from V and 6 bases from J; bases unmatched to any gene: 13. The CDR3 totals 14 residues. Germline V gene sequence: CDR1 SQVTM, CDR2 ANQGSEA. The CDR3 coding sequence is TGCAGCGCCCTGACAGGGGTAAATTATCATGGCTACACCTTC. Its protein product is CSALTGVNYHGYTF.

The chain has TRBV6-5 and TRBJ2-7; 8 bases align to TRBD1. Germline CDR1 and CDR2: MNHEY and SVGAGI. The J segment lost 6 bases and the V segment lost 4 bases, leaving 8 bases of the junction unmatched. This CDR3 has 14 amino acids. In DNA form, the CDR3 reads TGTGCCAGCAGTTTTACTCAGGGGGCTGTCGAGCAGTACTTC. Translated, it gives CASSFTQGAVEQYF.

The chain is built from TRBV18 and TRBJ1-1; D is uncertain. V was pared by 2 bases and J by 5 bases, with 9 bases between. The length of the CDR3 is 13 residues. Per germline, CDR1 KGHSH and CDR2 LQKENI. The CDR3 sequence is CASSPEWETEAFF. In DNA form, the CDR3 reads TGTGCCAGCTCACCAGAGTGGGAGACTGAAGCTTTCTTT. Combining the CDR3 with reference TRBV18 and TRBJ1-1 gives the whole variable domain NAGVMQNPRHLVRRRGQEARLRCSPMKGHSHVYWYRQLPEEGLKFMVYLQKENIIDESGMPKERFSAEFPKEGPSILRIQQVVRGDSAAYFCASSPEWETEAFFGQGTRLTVV.

The V call is TRBV18, the J call TRBJ2-5, with D maybe TRBD1 (6 bases). This CDR3 comprises 15 residues. With 5 bases removed from V and 4 bases from J, the gap between germline ends came to 17 bases. The germline V gene encodes CDR1 KGHSH and CDR2 LQKENI. Written as DNA, the CDR3 is TGTGCCAGCTCATCAATTTACAGGGCCCGAGAGACCCAGTACTTC. Translated: CASSSIYRARETQYF.

This chain joins TRBV3-1 (or the pseudogene TRBV3-2) and TRBJ2-7; the D gene is possibly TRBD2 (5 bases). The V end lost 3 bases, the J end lost 6 bases, and 12 bases lay between the germline ends. Germline CDR1 and CDR2: LGHDT and YNNKEL (reference sequence). CDR3 length equals 13 residues. CDR3 residues: CASSHNPSTEQYV. CDR3 nucleotide sequence: TGTGCCAGCAGCCATAACCCTAGCACCGAGCAGTACGTC.

This chain joins TRBV4-1 and TRBJ1-2; D may be TRBD1 (5 bases). Trimming took off 0 bases at V and 5 bases at J, with 13 bases between the two ends. CDR1 and CDR2 (germline): MGHRA, YSYEKL. The CDR3 has 15 amino acids. CDR3 amino acids: CASSQDTQGMYGYTF. In DNA form, the CDR3 reads TGCGCCAGCAGCCAAGATACCCAGGGAATGTATGGCTACACCTTC.

The V and J genes are TRBV7-9 and TRBJ1-4; 8 nucleotides line up with TRBD1. Germline V gene sequence: CDR1 SEHNR, CDR2 FQNEAQ (reference sequence). This CDR3 spans 19 amino acids. The junction had 11 bases not matched to a gene; V was cut back by 2 bases and J by 0 bases. The CDR3 is CASSLYSRTGSSTNEKLFF. CDR3 sequence (DNA): TGTGCCAGCAGCTTATATTCTAGGACAGGGTCTTCAACTAATGAAAAACTGTTTTTT.